The clone carrying this T cell receptor (beta chain) came up once. Its antigen is as yet unknown. At one boundary the junction diverges from the germline segment, which might be a read error. This entry comes from a study of post-analysis software for immune sequencing data. Study at large: There were relapsing-remitting, secondary progressive and progressive-relapsing multiple sclerosis among the disease courses included. Study-wide points: Clustering by F measure revealed strong co-clustering among samples prepared together in one batch. In patients, about 5 TRBV segments were more frequent than in controls, with TRBV5-6, TRBV5-1 and TRBV20-1 among them. The study found significantly lower normalized Chao1 diversity in multiple sclerosis patients than in controls.

TCR beta libraries were prepared from cDNA with unique molecular identifiers. Around 460,000 cDNA molecules came from around 1 to 10 million T cells. Each CDR3 protein gets one entry after TCRdb re-called the PCR reads with MiXCR. The sample lists 750,000 to 900,000 distinct CDR3 sequences, just over 45% occurring once. This CDR3 region has 13 residues. The germline V gene has CDR1 PRHDT and CDR2 FYEKMQ (reference sequence). The chain recombines TRBV13 with TRBJ2-7; maybe TRBD2 (6 bases). The receptor was derived from a girl between 10 and 17 years old with multiple sclerosis. Specimen: blood. The CDR3 nucleotides read TGTGCCACTAGTGGCGGGAACTCCTACGGGCAGTACTTC. It encodes CATSGGNSYGQYF.